Listed below are T cell receptor beta chains from one sample, sequenced in a study of cytomegalovirus exposure and HLA in healthy donors. Clones were sequenced by immunoSEQ multiplex PCR, and TCRdb holds only the in-frame ones, with some missing. Altogether nearly 95,000 clones are present, 60% to 80% being singletons, with the ten largest covering about 4%. The specimen was PBMCs. These TCRs come from a woman aged 40 to 49 in good health and CMV-seronegative. Both conserved end residues are part of each CDR3.

J: TRBJ2-5; V: TRBV15; CDR3: CATSREGKGRETQYF
J: TRBJ2-2; V: TRBV12-5; CDR3: CASGPHPSSGGPRTGELFF
J: TRBJ1-2; V: TRBV4-1; CDR3: CASSQEPGSARGYTF
J: TRBJ2-6; V: TRBV2; CDR3: CASSEAQAGANVLTF
J: TRBJ1-1; V: TRBV6-5; CDR3: CASRGQMNTEAFF
J: TRBJ1-6; V: TRBV5-1; CDR3: CASSLGAGKSPLHF
J: TRBJ2-2; V: TRBV11-3; CDR3: CASRSEGGSNTGELFF
J: TRBJ2-5; V: TRBV7-2; CDR3: CASSFATGGETQYF
J: TRBJ2-7; V: TRBV5-1; CDR3: CASSPLDSSYEQYF
J: TRBJ2-4; V: TRBV13; CDR3: CASSLGLTGLLNQDIQYF
J: TRBJ1-1; V: TRBV6-5; CDR3: CASSFRPPRDTEAFF
J: TRBJ2-1; V: TRBV7-2; CDR3: CASTRANEQFF
J: TRBJ2-5; V: TRBV5-1; CDR3: CASSSGTSGETQYF
J: TRBJ1-2; V: TRBV30; CDR3: CASPEQSNYGYTF
J: TRBJ1-5; V: TRBV2; CDR3: CASKKGGDSNQPQNF
J: TRBJ2-2; V: TRBV28; CDR3: CASSSGTGLTGELFF
J: TRBJ2-2; V: TRBV27; CDR3: CASTGYGGGPRNTGELFF
J: TRBJ2-2; V: TRBV5-4; CDR3: CASSLGQGMGGELFF
J: TRBJ1-1; V: TRBV30; CDR3: CAYQGQLETEAFF
J: TRBJ2-1; V: TRBV7-9; CDR3: CASSPPERGGGPGNEQFF
J: TRBJ2-5; V: TRBV4-1; CDR3: CASSPGGQVRQNQETQYF
J: TRBJ1-6; V: TRBV30; CDR3: CAWSPLGPSYNSPLHF
J: TRBJ1-6; V: TRBV6-4; CDR3: CASRGAHNSPLHF
J: TRBJ2-7; V: TRBV2; CDR3: CASSVDRVAEQYF
J: TRBJ2-5; V: TRBV7-2; CDR3: CASGQGGGETQYF
J: TRBJ1-2; V: TRBV7-6; CDR3: CASSQGAGDGYTF
J: TRBJ2-7; V: TRBV30; CDR3: CAWNSGYFDEQYF
J: TRBJ1-6; V: TRBV27; CDR3: CASSLQKPYNSPLHF
J: TRBJ1-5; V: TRBV2; CDR3: CATKGDTSNQPQHF
J: TRBJ1-2; V: TRBV5-1; CDR3: CASSWTEGVRRGYTF
J: TRBJ1-2; V: TRBV2; CDR3: CASSELGQGLSFGSGYTF
J: TRBJ2-1; V: TRBV5-1; CDR3: CASSLERGSYNEQFF
J: TRBJ2-5; V: TRBV28; CDR3: CASRLGQLETQYF
J: TRBJ1-2; V: TRBV6-1; CDR3: CASSENRDDGYTF
J: TRBJ2-3; V: TRBV7-3; CDR3: CASSPGLLPDTQYF
J: TRBJ2-2; V: TRBV7-2; CDR3: CASSLVQGYVTGELFF
J: TRBJ1-1; V: TRBV7-9; CDR3: CASSQTENTEAFF
J: TRBJ1-1; V: TRBV11-2; CDR3: CASSFNLGQNTEAFF
J: TRBJ2-1; V: TRBV9; CDR3: CASSVGASSYNEQFF
J: TRBJ1-1; V: TRBV5-1; CDR3: CASSSSDSRMNTEAFF
J: TRBJ1-6; V: TRBV28; CDR3: CASKPRWNSPLHF
J: TRBJ1-6; V: TRBV6-1; CDR3: CASSEALISNSPLHF
J: TRBJ1-4; V: TRBV15; CDR3: CATSRDQTAYNEKLFF
J: TRBJ1-2; V: TRBV7-9; CDR3: CASSLRTERSNNYGYTF
J: TRBJ1-6; V: TRBV5-1; CDR3: CASEWGTGDRNSPLHF
J: TRBJ2-7; V: TRBV18; CDR3: CASSPGPTSGDEQYF
J: TRBJ2-7; V: TRBV23-1; CDR3: CASLKGQGGYEQYF
J: TRBJ2-2; V: TRBV7-2; CDR3: CASSLDGAAGELFF
J: TRBJ1-2; V: TRBV6-1; CDR3: CASSEVRFMWDRGRSNYGYTF
J: TRBJ1-2; V: TRBV4-3; CDR3: CASSRTNGQGHGYTF
J: TRBJ1-4; V: TRBV7-9; CDR3: CASSLARGNHEKLFF